This is a list of T cell receptor beta chains from one sample in a study of T cell repertoires in cytomegalovirus infection. Their target antigens are unknown. TCRdb used MiXCR to reprocess the reads, holding one entry per CDR3 protein. The table shows roughly 340,000 distinct CDR3 sequences, with roughly 28% occurring only once. Sequences were derived from cultured PBMCs, sampled from culture after CMV antigen stimulation. Receptor source: a human donor in good health (CMV status not recorded). Some clones in this sample may be carry-over from other donors' samples. CDR3s include the opening cysteine and the closing phenylalanine or tryptophan. A D gene is named only where the DNA matches it firmly. Rows give clone size only sometimes, using once, few, many, or a class for an expanded clone.

TRBV12-5	NA	TRBJ2-7	NA	TGTGCTAGTGGTTCCCTGAGGGGAGTTCTAAACTACGAGCAGTACTTC	CASGSLRGVLNYEQYF
TRBV7-8	few	TRBJ1-5	NA	TGTGCCAGCAGCTTAACCCGTTCCCGTGCACGTCAGCCCCAGCATTTT	CASSLTRSRARQPQHF
TRBV5-1	few	TRBJ1-1	NA	TGCGCCAGCAGCTCGATGGATGAGGACTTCAACACTGAAGCTTTCTTT	CASSSMDEDFNTEAFF
TRBV23-1	NA	TRBJ2-1	TRBD2	TGCGCCAGCAGTCAAAAGCGGGGGGGATGGGAGCAGTTCTTC	CASSQKRGGWEQFF
TRBV20-1	NA	TRBJ2-7	TRBD2	TGCAGAGCCTCCCTTACGGGACTAGAACTCGGCGAGCAGTACTTC	CRASLTGLELGEQYF
TRBV12-3/TRBV12-4	many	TRBJ1-5	TRBD1	TGTGCCAGCAGCCCGGGGTCAGGTTCCAGGGGGAATCAGCCCCAGCATTTT	CASSPGSGSRGNQPQHF
TRBV28	NA	TRBJ1-5	NA	TGTGCCACTCTCTACAACGGACGGAACAATCAGCCCCAGCATTTT	CATLYNGRNNQPQHF
TRBV10-3	few	TRBJ1-1	NA	TGTGCCATCAGCCGATCCGGGTTCGACTACACTGAAGCTTTCTTT	CAISRSGFDYTEAFF
TRBV12-3/TRBV12-4	NA	TRBJ2-5	NA	TGTGCCAGCAGTTTATTAGGAGGGAAAGAGACCCAGTACTTC	CASSLLGGKETQYF
TRBV28	NA	TRBJ1-1	TRBD1	TGTGCCAGCAAGGGACAGGGCGGTTCGGGCACTGAAGCTTTCTTT	CASKGQGGSGTEAFF
TRBV9	few	TRBJ1-1	NA	TGTGCCAGCAGCGTAGGAAAGGGAAACACTGAAGCTTTCTTT	CASSVGKGNTEAFF
TRBV7-9	many	TRBJ2-3	TRBD2	TGTGCCAGCTTCGAAGCGGGAGCGACAGATACGCAGTATTTT	CASFEAGATDTQYF
TRBV7-2	many	TRBJ1-1	NA	TGTGCCAGCAGCGCCTGGGCAGACACTGAAGCTTTCTTT	CASSAWADTEAFF
TRBV4-1	NA	TRBJ2-6	TRBD2	TGCGCCAGCAGCCAAGATCCCTCGACTAGCGGGAGCTCTGGGGCCAACGTCCTGACTTTC	CASSQDPSTSGSSGANVLTF
TRBV4-2	few	TRBJ2-1	NA	TGTGCCAGCAGCCCCCCCAATTATGAGCAGTTCTTC	CASSPPNYEQFF
TRBV12-3/TRBV12-4	once	TRBJ1-1	NA	TGTGCCAGCGGATCCCCGGGTGCGAACACTGAAGCTTTCTTT	CASGSPGANTEAFF
TRBV6-2/TRBV6-3	few	TRBJ2-7	NA	TGTGCCAGCAGGGACTACGAGCAGTACTTC	CASRDYEQYF
TRBV11-2	NA	TRBJ2-7	NA	TGTGCCAGCAGCTCCCTAAGATACGAGCAGTACTTC	CASSSLRYEQYF
TRBV6-5	few	TRBJ2-3	TRBD2	TGTGCCAGCAGTTACTCGAAACTAGCGGAGGCAAGGACAGATACGCAGTATTTT	CASSYSKLAEARTDTQYF
TRBV25-1	few	TRBJ1-2	TRBD1	TGTGCCAGCAGCCCGAGGGGGCAGGGGTACTATGGCTACACCTTC	CASSPRGQGYYGYTF
TRBV9	NA	TRBJ1-3	NA	TGTGCCAGCAGCGTAGATGGCAGGGGTTACGGAAACACCATATATTTT	CASSVDGRGYGNTIYF
TRBV6-2/TRBV6-3	NA	TRBJ2-7	TRBD1	TGTGCCAGCAGTTCCCGGGACAGGAGCTCCTACGAGCAGTACTTC	CASSSRDRSSYEQYF